This TCR beta chain originates from a study of cytomegalovirus exposure and HLA in healthy donors. The study, taken as a whole, reports: Cytomegalovirus association was listed for roughly 160 TCR beta chains. Most TCR sequences were seen very rarely across donors, but some public TCRs occurred in many. Sequencing likely produced, as an artifact, a cluster of highly shared sequence variants. Confirmation was obtained in vitro that a few CMV-associated chains are specific for CMV antigens.

Germline CDR1 SNHLY, CDR2 FYNNEI. The V gene end was trimmed by 6 bases and the J gene end by 2 bases; junction bases not matched to a gene: 9. The CDR3 contains 15 residues. The PCR ran on 60 Vbeta and 13 Jbeta primers. Measured with immunoSEQ multiplex PCR; TCRdb has only the in-frame clones, and not every one. The sample carries 160,000 or so clones, around four fifths recorded once. This clone has just a few counts. Its specificity is unknown. The source material was PBMCs. This clonotype originated in a man aged 50-59 years in good health and CMV-seropositive. The V gene is TRBV2, the J gene TRBJ2-7, with 8 bases matching TRBD1. The CDR3 bases are TGTGCCAGCAGGCCATTGGACAGGGCTACCTACGAGCAGTACTTC. Translation gives CASRPLDRATYEQYF.